These T cell receptor beta chains were read from a single sample in a study of blood T cells in healthy people across ages. TCRdb used MiXCR to reprocess the 5' RACE reads, holding one entry per CDR3 protein. The repertoire holds about 800,000 distinct CDR3 sequences, with around 25% as singletons. These data were likewise used in another study, on T cells of mothers and their children.

The specimen was blood. The receptors originated from a boy aged 5-17 years in good health. Both conserved end residues are part of each CDR3. D genes are given only for firm matches. Size is stated for part of the rows, as once, few or many counts, or as a class when the clone is expanded.

>-|TRBV13|few|TRBJ2-6
CASSSGLTSGANVLTF
TGTGCCAGCAGCTCAGGGTTAACCTCTGGGGCCAACGTCCTGACTTTC
>-|TRBV5-1|-|TRBJ2-7
CASSFTGTGWEQYF
TGCGCCAGCAGCTTTACCGGGACGGGGTGGGAGCAGTACTTC
>-|TRBV5-5|few|TRBJ1-1
CASSLMGAPEAFF
TGTGCCAGCAGCTTGATGGGTGCGCCTGAAGCTTTCTTT
>-|TRBV7-9|-|TRBJ2-2
CASSLPQGPTGELFF
TGTGCCAGCAGCCTTCCACAGGGTCCCACTGGGGAGCTGTTTTTT
>-|TRBV28|-|TRBJ2-5
CASSIRIQETQYF
TGTGCCAGCAGCATCCGGATCCAAGAGACCCAGTACTTC
>TRBD1|TRBV6-1|-|TRBJ1-6
CASSGTGALLALHF
TGTGCCAGCAGCGGGACAGGGGCTCTGTTGGCCCTCCACTTT
>-|TRBV28|-|TRBJ1-4
CASKSGTSTNEKLFF
TGTGCCAGCAAATCGGGGACCTCTACTAATGAAAAACTGTTTTTT
>TRBD1|TRBV6-4|few|TRBJ2-1
CASSDGTGGNEQFF
TGTGCCAGCAGTGACGGGACAGGGGGCAATGAGCAGTTCTTC
>TRBD1|TRBV7-2|-|TRBJ2-7
CASSYSGGVNEQYF
TGTGCCAGCAGCTACTCAGGGGGCGTCAACGAGCAGTACTTC
>-|TRBV6-1|-|TRBJ2-3
CASSNHRESTDTQYF
TGTGCCAGCAGTAACCACAGGGAAAGCACAGATACGCAGTATTTT
>TRBD2|TRBV20-1|few|TRBJ2-7
CSAPSSGSVYF
TGCAGTGCCCCCTCCAGCGGGAGTGTGTACTTC
>TRBD2|TRBV5-1|once|TRBJ2-2
CASSSLNSGGGTTGELFF
TGCGCCAGCAGCTCGCTAAATTCCGGCGGGGGTACCACCGGGGAGCTGTTTTTT